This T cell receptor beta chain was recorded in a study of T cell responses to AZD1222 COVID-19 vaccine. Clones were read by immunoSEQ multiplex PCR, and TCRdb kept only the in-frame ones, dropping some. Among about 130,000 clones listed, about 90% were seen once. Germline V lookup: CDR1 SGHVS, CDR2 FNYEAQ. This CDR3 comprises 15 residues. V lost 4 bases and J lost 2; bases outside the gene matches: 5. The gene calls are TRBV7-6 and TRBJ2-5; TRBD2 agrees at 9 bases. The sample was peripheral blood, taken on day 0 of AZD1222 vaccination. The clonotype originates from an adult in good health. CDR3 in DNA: TGTGCCAGCAGCTCTCCGGCGGGGGGGCAAGAGACCCAGTACTTC. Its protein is CASSSPAGGQETQYF.